In its sample, the clone carrying this T cell receptor beta chain was seen a few times. With 0 bases clipped from V and 3 bases from J, the junction kept 11 bases outside the gene matches. In germline, CDR1 is LGHDT, CDR2 YNNKEL (reference sequence). The CDR3 length is 19 residues. This entry is derived from a study of identical twins. From the 5' RACE reads, TCRdb called clonotypes with MiXCR, one entry per CDR3 protein. The sample carries some 190,000 distinct CDR3 sequences, approximately 15% recorded once. The sample was also linked to a second study, of T cells expressing NK-cell markers.

V and J are TRBV3-1 and TRBJ2-2; 9 bases match TRBD2. The sequenced sample consisted of CD8+ T cells sorted from blood. This receptor was taken from a woman between 18 and 29 years old in good health. DNA of the CDR3: TGTGCCAGCAGCCAAGAGCGTCCAGCGGGGGGACGCTACACCGGGGAGCTGTTTTTT. The encoded protein is CASSQERPAGGRYTGELFF. Based on the CDR3 plus reference TRBV3-1 and TRBJ2-2, the full variable domain is DTAVSQTPKYLVTQMGNDKSIKCEQNLGHDTMYWYKQDSKKFLKIMFSYNNKELIINETVPNRFSPKSPDKAHLNLHINSLELGDSAVYFCASSQERPAGGRYTGELFFGEGSRLTVL.